This TCR beta chain was captured by sequencing in a study of siplizumab effects on memory and regulatory T cells (dated 2019 in TCRdb). Turning to the overall study: The study examined how the anti-CD2 antibody siplizumab affects alloreactive T-cell subsets in allogeneic mixed lymphocyte reactions built from human PBMCs.

TCRbeta CDR3 sequencing was performed on sorted unstimulated T cells and on proliferating T cells recovered from mixed lymphocyte reactions. Fresh whole blood from roughly ten HLA-typed healthy donors was used to isolate PBMCs. Regarding this clone: Its cognate antigen has yet to be identified. Per-base qualities were not stored, and no clone one base away is much larger.

The CDR3 sequence holds 14 residues, the cysteine and phenylalanine included. Only CDR3 DNA is held: 42 bases, read in frame from base 1. CDR1 is given as MNHNS and CDR2 as SASEGT, both from the germline V gene. V is shortened by 0 bases, J by 1 base, and the region joining them spans 7 bases. Receptor libraries were prepared by the immunoSEQ multiplex PCR assay. The deep sequencing platform assayed around 10^5 TCR templates per sample. Genomic DNA extracted from sorted T cells was the material used for TCRbeta CDR3 sequencing. In the original analysis: The R programming language was used for clonal analysis of TCRbeta CDR3 data. Unstimulated samples were compared with post-reaction CFSE-low samples to define alloreactive CD4+ and CD8+ clones. By matching sequences to the repertoires of sorted unstimulated Treg and non-Treg cells, each alloreactive CD4+ clone was assigned a regulatory or non-regulatory origin. The immuneACCESS repertoire file appears here via TCRdb, limited to in-frame rearrangements. These files lack a portion of the clones; in checked studies, under half of the deficit traces to unresolved V genes, and the cause of the others is not known. That table is the source of V, J and clone size, and D and trimming were worked out from the DNA. The sample table contains fewer than 100,000 clones; only one count was recorded for 85% to 95% of them. Of the sample, around 18% is held by the ten largest clones.

Results and caveats for the whole study, not just this receptor: Because sequences below about 10^-5 frequency were poorly captured, only a minor fraction of alloreactive clones could be mapped to unstimulated subsets. Siplizumab significantly lowered the cumulative frequency of alloreactive sequences that could be traced to unstimulated CD4+ memory T cells. Among mappable alloreactive CD4+ clones, an average Treg-derived fraction of roughly 69% was observed with siplizumab, compared with 26.9% in control reactions. Whether proliferating Tregs from siplizumab cultures actually had suppressive function was not functionally confirmed. Compared with memory T cells, unstimulated naive T cells appeared more diverse, and naive cells seemed to make a substantial contribution to the alloresponse. For roughly 80-95% of proliferating CD4+ or CD8+ clones, no naive or memory phenotype could be assigned.

This TCR came from a human donor in good health. Sequencing input: CD8+ T cells sorted from blood. The V gene is TRBV6-1 and the J gene is TRBJ2-7; perhaps TRBD2 is the D gene, with 6 bases matching. The CDR3 sequence is CASSEAGRSYEQYF. The DNA is TGTGCCAGCAGTGAAGCAGGGAGGTCCTACGAGCAGTACTTC.